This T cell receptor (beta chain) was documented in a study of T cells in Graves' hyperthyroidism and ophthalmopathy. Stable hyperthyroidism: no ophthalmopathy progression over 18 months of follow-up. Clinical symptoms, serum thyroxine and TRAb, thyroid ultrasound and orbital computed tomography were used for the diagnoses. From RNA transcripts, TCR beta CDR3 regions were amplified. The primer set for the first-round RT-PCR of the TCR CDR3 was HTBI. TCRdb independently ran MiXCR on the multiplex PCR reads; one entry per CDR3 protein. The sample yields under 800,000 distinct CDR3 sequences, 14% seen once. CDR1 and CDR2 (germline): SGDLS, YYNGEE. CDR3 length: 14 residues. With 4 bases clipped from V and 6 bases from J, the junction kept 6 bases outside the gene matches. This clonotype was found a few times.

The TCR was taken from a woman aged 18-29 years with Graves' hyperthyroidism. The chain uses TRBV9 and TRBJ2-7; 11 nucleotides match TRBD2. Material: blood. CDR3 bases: TGTGCCAGCAGCCCCGGACTAGCGGGCCTCGAGCAGTACTTC. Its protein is CASSPGLAGLEQYF.